This entry concerns a single T cell receptor (beta chain). Its antigen is not known. The source of the sample is a study of a mutant IDH1 vaccine in newly diagnosed glioma. Study-wide context: Therapy received beforehand was radiotherapy, temozolomide, or both, with most patients given both.

Time point: week 5, during vaccination. Every vaccine dose comprised 300 ug of mutant IDH1 20-mer peptide plus topical imiquimod. Trimming pared 6 bases from V and 3 bases from J, leaving 5 bases between. The germline V gene has CDR1 DFQATT and CDR2 SNEGSKA (reference sequence). The CDR3 length is 10 residues. The table came from immunoSEQ multiplex PCR; TCRdb's copy has only in-frame clones and leaves some out. The profile shows 37,000 or so clones, about 86% of them singletons. The rearrangement uses TRBV20-1 and TRBJ1-2; no clear D. This sequence was found in a man aged 25 to 45 with glioma. The sample consisted of PBMCs, taken from a glioma patient whose treatment included an IDH1 peptide vaccine. Written as DNA, the CDR3 is TGCAGTGCCAACGACTATGGCTACACCTTC. Protein: CSANDYGYTF.